A selection of T cell receptor beta chains follows, all from one sample in a study of type 1 and type 2 diabetes patients. TCRdb fed the multiplex PCR reads into MiXCR, producing one record per CDR3 protein. The table shows 280,000 or so distinct CDR3 sequences, with around 47% occurring only once. The specimen sequenced was peripheral blood mononuclear cells (PBMCs). These receptors all come from a man aged 18 to 30 with type 2 diabetes. Each CDR3 is given with its conserved first and last residue. The D gene is left open where the match is weak. Size tells how often a clone was seen (once, few, many) or the class of an expanded clone, and some rows leave it out.

J: TRBJ1-1; D: -; size: many; V: TRBV2; CDR3: CASSEALLMGTEAFF; DNA: TGTGCCAGCAGTGAAGCGCTTTTAATGGGCACTGAAGCTTTCTTT
J: TRBJ2-7; D: TRBD1; size: few; V: TRBV20-1; CDR3: CSARGQGVEQYF; DNA: TGCAGTGCTAGAGGACAGGGGGTAGAGCAGTACTTC
J: TRBJ1-2; D: -; size: -; V: TRBV6-1; CDR3: CASSAGDLANYGYTF; DNA: TGTGCCAGCAGCGCGGGGGATTTAGCAAACTATGGCTACACCTTC
J: TRBJ2-2; D: -; size: -; V: TRBV10-2; CDR3: CASGRGGSTTGELFF; DNA: TGCGCCAGCGGGCGGGGTGGGTCTACCACCGGGGAGCTGTTTTTT
J: TRBJ2-7; D: TRBD1; size: -; V: TRBV7-3; CDR3: CASSLMGTGVTF; DNA: TGTGCCAGCAGCTTAATGGGGACAGGGGTAACATTC
J: TRBJ2-7; D: -; size: -; V: TRBV4-1; CDR3: CASSPQRFDVEQYF; DNA: TGCGCCAGCAGCCCGCAGCGTTTCGACGTTGAGCAGTACTTC
J: TRBJ2-5; D: -; size: -; V: TRBV30; CDR3: CASLRGGNLRETQYF; DNA: TGTGCCTCCCTAAGGGGCGGGAACCTCAGGGAGACCCAGTACTTC
J: TRBJ2-7; D: -; size: -; V: TRBV20-1; CDR3: CSASLSDGLSEQYF; DNA: TGCAGTGCCTCACTCTCGGACGGGCTAAGCGAGCAGTACTTC
J: TRBJ2-7; D: -; size: -; V: TRBV19; CDR3: CASSPQNAGAYEQYF; DNA: TGTGCCAGCAGCCCCCAGAATGCAGGCGCCTACGAGCAGTACTTC
J: TRBJ1-4; D: TRBD1; size: many; V: TRBV7-6; CDR3: CASSLEPDRGYGDNEKLFF; DNA: TGTGCCAGCAGCTTAGAGCCCGACAGGGGGTACGGAGATAATGAAAAACTGTTTTTT
J: TRBJ1-4; D: -; size: -; V: TRBV12-3/TRBV12-4; CDR3: CASRRMALEKLFF; DNA: TGTGCCAGCAGAAGAATGGCCCTGGAAAAACTGTTTTTT
J: TRBJ1-4; D: TRBD1; size: -; V: TRBV5-1; CDR3: CASSRTVITGARYEKLFF; DNA: TGCGCCAGCAGCCGGACAGTAATAACAGGGGCCAGATATGAAAAACTGTTTTTT
J: TRBJ2-1; D: -; size: once; V: TRBV6-5; CDR3: CASSATGRGGNEQFF; DNA: TGTGCCAGCAGTGCCACAGGCAGGGGAGGGAATGAGCAGTTCTTC
J: TRBJ2-2; D: TRBD2; size: -; V: TRBV6-2/TRBV6-3; CDR3: CASRTAGGGSGELFF; DNA: TGTGCCAGCCGCACAGCGGGGGGAGGATCCGGGGAGCTGTTTTTT
J: TRBJ1-3; D: TRBD1; size: few; V: TRBV25-1; CDR3: CASSEAGQGYGNTIYF; DNA: TGTGCCAGCAGTGAAGCGGGACAGGGTTACGGAAACACCATATATTTT
J: TRBJ2-5; D: -; size: many; V: TRBV2; CDR3: CASRQGGETQYF; DNA: TGTGCCAGCAGGCAAGGGGGGGAGACCCAGTACTTC
J: TRBJ1-1; D: -; size: -; V: TRBV27; CDR3: CASSFKKMNTEAFF; DNA: TGTGCCAGCAGTTTTAAGAAAATGAACACTGAAGCTTTCTTT
J: TRBJ1-3; D: -; size: -; V: TRBV19; CDR3: CASSIGRASGNTIYF; DNA: TGTGCCAGTAGTATTGGGAGGGCATCCGGAAACACCATATATTTT
J: TRBJ2-3; D: -; size: few; V: TRBV6-6; CDR3: CASSYSPDRTDTQYF; DNA: TGTGCCAGCAGTTACTCGCCCGACCGCACAGATACGCAGTATTTT
J: TRBJ1-2; D: -; size: -; V: TRBV14; CDR3: CASSQRGGGHPENYGYTF; DNA: TGTGCCAGCAGCCAAAGAGGGGGTGGACATCCGGAGAACTATGGCTACACCTTC
J: TRBJ2-7; D: -; size: many; V: TRBV14; CDR3: CASYREGAWEQYF; DNA: TGTGCCAGCTACAGGGAAGGGGCTTGGGAGCAGTACTTC
J: TRBJ1-4; D: TRBD1; size: many; V: TRBV19; CDR3: CASRDRGGETNEKLFF; DNA: TGTGCCAGCCGGGACAGGGGAGGGGAAACTAATGAAAAACTGTTTTTT
J: TRBJ1-2; D: -; size: many; V: TRBV19; CDR3: CASNGPGSGYTF; DNA: TGTGCCAGTAACGGGCCAGGGTCTGGCTACACCTTC
J: TRBJ2-3; D: -; size: few; V: TRBV20-1; CDR3: CSAFPSGLSLTDTQYF; DNA: TGCAGTGCTTTTCCCTCCGGACTTTCCCTCACAGATACGCAGTATTTT
J: TRBJ1-5; D: -; size: -; V: TRBV12-3/TRBV12-4; CDR3: CASSLNRVGSNQPQHF; DNA: TGTGCCAGCAGTTTAAACAGGGTGGGTAGCAATCAGCCCCAGCATTTT
J: TRBJ1-2; D: TRBD1; size: -; V: TRBV2; CDR3: CASSAGQTPGGYGYTF; DNA: TGTGCCAGCAGTGCGGGGCAAACCCCAGGGGGCTATGGCTACACCTTC
J: TRBJ2-3; D: TRBD2; size: few; V: TRBV7-2; CDR3: CASSLVAGVLADTQYF; DNA: TGTGCCAGCAGCTTAGTTGCGGGAGTACTTGCAGATACGCAGTATTTT
J: TRBJ2-7; D: -; size: -; V: TRBV7-2; CDR3: CASSLTGSPSYEQYF; DNA: TGTGCCAGCAGCTTGACAGGTAGCCCCTCCTACGAGCAGTACTTC
J: TRBJ1-1; D: TRBD1; size: -; V: TRBV2; CDR3: CASRGQGWATEAFF; DNA: TGTGCCAGCAGGGGACAGGGGTGGGCCACTGAAGCTTTCTTT
J: TRBJ1-2; D: -; size: few; V: TRBV12-3/TRBV12-4; CDR3: CASSSLLGYGYTF; DNA: TGTGCCAGCAGCAGCTTGTTAGGTTATGGCTACACCTTC
J: TRBJ2-6; D: -; size: -; V: TRBV24-1; CDR3: CATSDGTPGANVLTF; DNA: TGTGCCACCAGTGATGGGACACCTGGGGCCAACGTCCTGACTTTC
J: TRBJ2-5; D: -; size: -; V: TRBV7-6; CDR3: CASSLDKETQYF; DNA: TGTGCCAGCAGCTTAGACAAAGAGACCCAGTACTTC
J: TRBJ1-1; D: -; size: -; V: TRBV20-1; CDR3: CSARSAGFVPEAFF; DNA: TGCAGTGCTAGATCTGCAGGGTTCGTTCCCGAAGCTTTCTTT
J: TRBJ1-1; D: -; size: -; V: TRBV2; CDR3: CASIPDSNTEAFF; DNA: TGTGCCAGCATCCCCGACAGTAACACTGAAGCTTTCTTT
J: TRBJ1-6; D: -; size: -; V: TRBV7-3; CDR3: CASSAGVGYSPLHF; DNA: TGTGCCAGCAGTGCCGGGGTGGGGTACTCACCCCTCCACTTT
J: TRBJ1-1; D: -; size: -; V: TRBV7-2; CDR3: CASSLEPITEAFF; DNA: TGTGCCAGCAGCTTAGAGCCCATAACTGAAGCTTTCTTT
J: TRBJ2-5; D: -; size: few; V: TRBV9; CDR3: CASSVQVSQETQYF; DNA: TGTGCCAGCAGCGTACAGGTATCTCAAGAGACCCAGTACTTC
J: TRBJ1-5; D: -; size: many; V: TRBV15; CDR3: CATSRGDQPQHF; DNA: TGTGCCACCAGCAGAGGAGATCAGCCCCAGCATTTT
J: TRBJ2-5; D: -; size: few; V: TRBV7-6; CDR3: CASSFTGGPETQYF; DNA: TGTGCCAGCAGCTTTACCGGAGGGCCAGAGACCCAGTACTTC
J: TRBJ2-7; D: TRBD2; size: many; V: TRBV15; CDR3: CATSRVSGGTYEQYF; DNA: TGTGCCACCAGCAGAGTATCGGGGGGGACCTACGAGCAGTACTTC
J: TRBJ2-5; D: -; size: -; V: TRBV12-3/TRBV12-4; CDR3: CASMGTYEGQETQYF; DNA: TGTGCCAGCATGGGGACATATGAAGGTCAAGAGACCCAGTACTTC
J: TRBJ2-5; D: -; size: few; V: TRBV6-1; CDR3: CASIVRTGPHQETQYF; DNA: TGTGCCAGCATCGTCCGGACTGGTCCCCACCAAGAGACCCAGTACTTC
J: TRBJ2-7; D: TRBD2; size: -; V: TRBV7-3; CDR3: CASSEQQGLAGSVQYF; DNA: TGCGCCAGCAGTGAGCAGCAGGGACTAGCGGGATCAGTGCAGTACTTC